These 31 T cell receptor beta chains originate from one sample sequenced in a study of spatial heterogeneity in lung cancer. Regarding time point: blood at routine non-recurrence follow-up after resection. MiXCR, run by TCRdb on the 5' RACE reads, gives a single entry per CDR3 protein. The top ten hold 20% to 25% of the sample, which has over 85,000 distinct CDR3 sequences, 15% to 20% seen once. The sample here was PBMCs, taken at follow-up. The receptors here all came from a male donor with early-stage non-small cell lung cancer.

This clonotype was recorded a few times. CDR3: CASSQAAGANYGYTF. As DNA, the CDR3 is TGCGCCAGCAGCCAAGCGGCAGGAGCTAACTATGGCTACACCTTC. The V gene is TRBV4-1, the J gene TRBJ1-2, with D unresolved. V lost 1 base to trimming and J lost 0 bases, with 9 bases between them. This CDR3 region has 15 residues. Germline CDR1 reads MGHRA; CDR2 reads YSYEKL.

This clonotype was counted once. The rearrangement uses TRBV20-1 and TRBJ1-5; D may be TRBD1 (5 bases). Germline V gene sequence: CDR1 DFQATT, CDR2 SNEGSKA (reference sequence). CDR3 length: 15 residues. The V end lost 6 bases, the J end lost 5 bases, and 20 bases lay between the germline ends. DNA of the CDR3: TGCAGTGCAGCCGTATCGGGGGACGGGGATCAGCCCCAGCATTTT. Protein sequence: CSAAVSGDGDQPQHF.

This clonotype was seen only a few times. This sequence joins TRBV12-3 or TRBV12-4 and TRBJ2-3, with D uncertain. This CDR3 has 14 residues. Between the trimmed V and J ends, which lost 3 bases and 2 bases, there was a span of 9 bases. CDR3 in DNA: TGTGCCAGCAGTTTCCGACGGCCCACAGATACGCAGTATTTT. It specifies CASSFRRPTDTQYF.

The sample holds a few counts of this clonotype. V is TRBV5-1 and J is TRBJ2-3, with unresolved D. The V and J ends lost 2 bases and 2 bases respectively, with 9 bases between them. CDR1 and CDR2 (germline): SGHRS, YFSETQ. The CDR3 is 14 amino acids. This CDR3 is CASSFLRPTDTQYF. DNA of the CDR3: TGCGCCAGCAGCTTCTTGCGGCCCACAGATACGCAGTATTTT.

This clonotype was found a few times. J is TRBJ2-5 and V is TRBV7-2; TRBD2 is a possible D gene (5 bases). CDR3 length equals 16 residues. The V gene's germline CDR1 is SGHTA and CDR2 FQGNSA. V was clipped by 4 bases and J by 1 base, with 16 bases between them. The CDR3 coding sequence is TGTGCCAGCAGCTCGAGGTTTAGCGAGTCCCAAGAGACCCAGTACTTC. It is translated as CASSSRFSESQETQYF.

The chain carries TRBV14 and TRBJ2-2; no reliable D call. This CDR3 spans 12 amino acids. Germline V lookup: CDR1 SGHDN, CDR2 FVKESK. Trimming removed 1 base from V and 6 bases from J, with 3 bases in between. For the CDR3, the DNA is TGTGCCAGCAGCCAAGTACCCGGGGAGCTGTTTTTT. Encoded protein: CASSQVPGELFF.

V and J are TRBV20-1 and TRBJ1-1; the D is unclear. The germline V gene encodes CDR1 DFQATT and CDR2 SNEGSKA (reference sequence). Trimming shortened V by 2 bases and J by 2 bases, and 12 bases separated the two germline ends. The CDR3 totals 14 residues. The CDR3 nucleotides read TGCAGTGCTAGACTGTCGGCGGCCAACACTGAAGCTTTCTTT. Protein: CSARLSAANTEAFF.

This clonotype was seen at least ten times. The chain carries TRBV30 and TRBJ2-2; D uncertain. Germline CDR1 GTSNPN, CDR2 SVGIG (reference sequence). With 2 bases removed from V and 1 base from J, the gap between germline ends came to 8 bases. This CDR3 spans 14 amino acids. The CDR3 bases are TGTGCCTGGAGTCCCGGGCTGAACACCGGGGAGCTGTTTTTT. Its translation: CAWSPGLNTGELFF.

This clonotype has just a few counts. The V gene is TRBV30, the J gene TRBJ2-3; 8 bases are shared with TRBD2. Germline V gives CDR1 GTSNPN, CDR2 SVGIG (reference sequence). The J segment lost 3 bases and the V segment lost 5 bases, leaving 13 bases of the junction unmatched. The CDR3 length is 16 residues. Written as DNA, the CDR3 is TGTGCCTGGGGGCCCCCAACTAGCGGAAAGACAGATACGCAGTATTTT. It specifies CAWGPPTSGKTDTQYF.

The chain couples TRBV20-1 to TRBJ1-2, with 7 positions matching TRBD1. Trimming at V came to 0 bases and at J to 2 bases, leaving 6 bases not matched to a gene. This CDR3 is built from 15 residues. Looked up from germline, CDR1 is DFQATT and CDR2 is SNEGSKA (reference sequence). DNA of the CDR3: TGCAGTGCTAGAGATCGTCCGGGACAGAACTATGGCTACACCTTC. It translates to CSARDRPGQNYGYTF.

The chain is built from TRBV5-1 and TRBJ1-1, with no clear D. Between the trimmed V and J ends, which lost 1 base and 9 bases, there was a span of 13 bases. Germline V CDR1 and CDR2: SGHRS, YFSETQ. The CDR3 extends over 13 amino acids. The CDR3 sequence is CASSLSDSAKAFF. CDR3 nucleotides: TGCGCCAGCAGCTTGTCTGATTCTGCGAAAGCTTTCTTT.

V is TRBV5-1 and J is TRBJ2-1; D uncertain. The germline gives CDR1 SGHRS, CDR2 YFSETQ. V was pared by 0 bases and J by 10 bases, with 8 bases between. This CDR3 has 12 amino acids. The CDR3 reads CASSLVNREQFF. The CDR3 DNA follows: TGCGCCAGCAGCTTGGTCAACCGGGAGCAGTTCTTC.

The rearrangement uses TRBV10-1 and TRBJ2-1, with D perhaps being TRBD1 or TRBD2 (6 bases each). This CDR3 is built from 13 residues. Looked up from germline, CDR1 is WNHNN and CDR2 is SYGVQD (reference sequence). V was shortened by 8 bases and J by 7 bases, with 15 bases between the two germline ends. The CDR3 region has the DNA TGCGCCAGCGGGGGCGGGATGGTGAATGAGCAGTTCTTC. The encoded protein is CASGGGMVNEQFF.

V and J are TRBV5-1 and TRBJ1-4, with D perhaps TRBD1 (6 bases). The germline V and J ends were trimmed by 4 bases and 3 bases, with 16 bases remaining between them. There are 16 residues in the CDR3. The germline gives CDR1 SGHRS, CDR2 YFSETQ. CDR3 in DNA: TGCGCCAGCAGCGCTTTTCCGGGGGCGCCTAATGAAAAACTGTTTTTT. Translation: CASSAFPGAPNEKLFF.

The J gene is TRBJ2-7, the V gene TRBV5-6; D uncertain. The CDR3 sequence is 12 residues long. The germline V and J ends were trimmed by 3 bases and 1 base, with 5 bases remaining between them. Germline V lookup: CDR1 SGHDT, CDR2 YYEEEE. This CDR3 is CASSSSSYEQYF. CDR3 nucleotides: TGTGCCAGCAGCTCAAGTTCCTACGAGCAGTACTTC. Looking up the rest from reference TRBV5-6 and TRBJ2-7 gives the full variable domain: DAGVTQSPTHLIKTRGQQVTLRCSPKSGHDTVSWYQQALGQGPQFIFQYYEEEERQRGNFPDRFSGHQFPNYSSELNVNALLLGDSALYLCASSSSSYEQYFGPGTRLTVT.

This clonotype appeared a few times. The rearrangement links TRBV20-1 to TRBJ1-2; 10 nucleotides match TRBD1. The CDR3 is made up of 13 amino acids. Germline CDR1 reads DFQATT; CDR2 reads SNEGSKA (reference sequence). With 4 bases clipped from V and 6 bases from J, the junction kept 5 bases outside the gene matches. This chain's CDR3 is CSATDRGLDGYTF. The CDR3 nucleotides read TGCAGTGCTACTGACAGGGGGCTGGATGGCTACACCTTC.

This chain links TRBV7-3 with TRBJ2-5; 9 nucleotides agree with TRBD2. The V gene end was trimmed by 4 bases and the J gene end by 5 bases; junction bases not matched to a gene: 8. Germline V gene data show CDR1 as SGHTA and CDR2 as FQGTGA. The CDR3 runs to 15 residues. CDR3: CASSYKAGGGETQYF. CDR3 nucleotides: TGTGCCAGCAGCTACAAAGCGGGAGGCGGGGAGACCCAGTACTTC.

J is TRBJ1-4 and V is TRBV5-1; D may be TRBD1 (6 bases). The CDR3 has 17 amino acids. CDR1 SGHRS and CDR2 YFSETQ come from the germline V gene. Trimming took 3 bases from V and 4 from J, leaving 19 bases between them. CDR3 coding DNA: TGCGCCAGCAGCTCGAGCGGGGGGGCGTTTGTTAATGAAAAACTGTTTTTT. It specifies CASSSSGGAFVNEKLFF.

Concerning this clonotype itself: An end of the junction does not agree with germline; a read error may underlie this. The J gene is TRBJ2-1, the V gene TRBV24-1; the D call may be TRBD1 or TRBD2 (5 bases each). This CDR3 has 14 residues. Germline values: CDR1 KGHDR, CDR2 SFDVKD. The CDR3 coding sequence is TGTGCCACCAGTGAGAACAGGAGGTACAGTGAGCAGTTCTTC. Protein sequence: CATSENRRYSEQFF.

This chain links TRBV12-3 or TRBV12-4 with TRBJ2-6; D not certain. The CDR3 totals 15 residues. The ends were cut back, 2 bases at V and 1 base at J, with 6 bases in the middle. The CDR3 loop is CASSLTESGANVLTF. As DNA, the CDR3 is TGTGCCAGCAGTTTAACAGAGTCTGGGGCCAACGTCCTGACTTTC.

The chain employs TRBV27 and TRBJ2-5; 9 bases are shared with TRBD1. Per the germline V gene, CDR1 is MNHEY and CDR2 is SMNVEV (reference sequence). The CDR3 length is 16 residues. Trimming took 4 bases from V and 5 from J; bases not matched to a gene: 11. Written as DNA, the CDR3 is TGTGCCAGCAGTTCACTAACAGGGGGCCGAAGGGAGACCCAGTACTTC. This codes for CASSSLTGGRRETQYF.

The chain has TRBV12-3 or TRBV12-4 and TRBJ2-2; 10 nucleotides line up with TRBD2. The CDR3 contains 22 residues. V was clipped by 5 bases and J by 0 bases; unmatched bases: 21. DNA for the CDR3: TGTGCCAGCAGTCGCCCCCCGGGAAGACTAGCGGGCAGCCGATCGAACACCGGGGAGCTGTTTTTT. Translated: CASSRPPGRLAGSRSNTGELFF.

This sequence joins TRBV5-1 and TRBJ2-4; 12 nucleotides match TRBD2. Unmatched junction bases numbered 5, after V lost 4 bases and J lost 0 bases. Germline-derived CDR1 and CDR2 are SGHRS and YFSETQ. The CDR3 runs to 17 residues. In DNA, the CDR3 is TGCGCCAGCAGCCCCATGGGACTAGCGGGAGCCAAAAACATTCAGTACTTC. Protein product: CASSPMGLAGAKNIQYF. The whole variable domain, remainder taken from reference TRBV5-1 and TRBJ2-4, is KAGVTQTPRYLIKTRGQQVTLSCSPISGHRSVSWYQQTPGQGLQFLFEYFSETQRNKGNFPGRFSGRQFSNSRSEMNVSTLELGDSALYLCASSPMGLAGAKNIQYFGAGTRLSVL.

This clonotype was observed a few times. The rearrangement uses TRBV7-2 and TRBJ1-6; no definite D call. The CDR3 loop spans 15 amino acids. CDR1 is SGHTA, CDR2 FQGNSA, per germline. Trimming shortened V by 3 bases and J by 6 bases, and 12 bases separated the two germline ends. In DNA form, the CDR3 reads TGTGCCAGCAGCTTCTTTGAGGAAAGTAATTCACCCCTCCACTTT. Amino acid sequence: CASSFFEESNSPLHF.

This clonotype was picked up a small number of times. The CDR3 region has the DNA TGTGCCAGCAGCCGATCCCCCAGCGGTACACGCACAGATACGCAGTATTTT. Translation: CASSRSPSGTRTDTQYF. This sequence joins TRBV7-2 and TRBJ2-3, with D perhaps TRBD2 (5 bases). The germline CDR1 and CDR2 sequences are SGHTA and FQGNSA. V lost 5 bases and J 1 base, leaving 19 bases between the germline ends. This CDR3 comprises 17 residues.

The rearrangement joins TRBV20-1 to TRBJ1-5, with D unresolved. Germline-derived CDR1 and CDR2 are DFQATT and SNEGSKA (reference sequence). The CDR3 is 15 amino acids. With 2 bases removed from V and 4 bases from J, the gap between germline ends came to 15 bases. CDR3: CSARRAGYKNQPQHF. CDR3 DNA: TGCAGTGCTAGAAGAGCTGGGTATAAGAATCAGCCCCAGCATTTT.

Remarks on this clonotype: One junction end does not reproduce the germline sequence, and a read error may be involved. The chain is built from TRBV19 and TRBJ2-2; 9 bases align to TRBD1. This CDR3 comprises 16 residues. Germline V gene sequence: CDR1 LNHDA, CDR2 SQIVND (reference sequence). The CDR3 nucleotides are TGTGCCAGTAGCCTTTTGGACAGGGGCAACACCGGGGAGCTGTCTTTT. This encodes CASSLLDRGNTGELSF.

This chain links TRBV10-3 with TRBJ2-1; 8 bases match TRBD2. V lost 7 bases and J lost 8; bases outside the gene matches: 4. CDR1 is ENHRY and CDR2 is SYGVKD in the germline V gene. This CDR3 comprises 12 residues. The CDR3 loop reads CAITGTRDEQFF. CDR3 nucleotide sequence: TGTGCCATCACTGGGACTAGAGATGAGCAGTTCTTC.

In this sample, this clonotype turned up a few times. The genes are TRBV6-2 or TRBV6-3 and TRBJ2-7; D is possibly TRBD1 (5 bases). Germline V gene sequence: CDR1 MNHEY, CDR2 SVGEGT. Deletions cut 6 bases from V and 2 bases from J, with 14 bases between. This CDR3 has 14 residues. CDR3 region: CASSHHRITYEQYV. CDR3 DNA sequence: TGTGCCAGCAGCCATCACAGGATTACCTACGAGCAGTACGTC.

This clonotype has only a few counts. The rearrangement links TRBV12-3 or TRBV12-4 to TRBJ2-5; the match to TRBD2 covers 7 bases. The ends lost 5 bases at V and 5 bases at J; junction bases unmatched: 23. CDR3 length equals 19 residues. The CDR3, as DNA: TGTGCCAGCAGTCCTAGGGGTGATGGGAGGGCTTTTGCTAGGGAGACCCAGTACTTC. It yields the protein CASSPRGDGRAFARETQYF.

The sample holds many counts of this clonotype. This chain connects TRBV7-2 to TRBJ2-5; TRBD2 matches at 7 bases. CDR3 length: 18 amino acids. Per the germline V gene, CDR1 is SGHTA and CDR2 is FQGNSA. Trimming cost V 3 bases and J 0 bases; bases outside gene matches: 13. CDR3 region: CASSFRLGVAGHQETQYF. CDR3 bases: TGTGCCAGCAGCTTCCGATTGGGGGTAGCGGGCCACCAAGAGACCCAGTACTTC.